The 2 T cell receptor beta chains reported below all come from one sample, sequenced in a study of beta chain features in type 1 diabetes. Study observations and caveats: Moderately but significantly shorter TCRB CDR3s were found in Type 1 diabetes patients in all four CD4+ subsets.

Every bit of the isolated RNA underwent reverse transcription, so sequencing read expressed TCRB transcripts. Sequencing was performed with immunoSEQ multiplex PCR; in TCRdb, only in-frame clones are kept and a portion is missing. Among roughly 260,000 clones listed, roughly 22% were seen once. These receptors have no known antigen. The sequencing input was naive CD4+ T cells from blood. The receptors originated from a woman aged 40 to 49 with type 1 diabetes.

The rearrangement joins TRBV7-2 to TRBJ2-7, with a weak D call TRBD2 (6 bases). V was clipped by 2 bases and J by 5 bases, with 16 bases between them. The CDR3 loop spans 15 amino acids. Germline loops: CDR1 SGHTA, CDR2 FQGNSA. CDR3 region: CASSLSSGEVDEQYF. DNA of the CDR3: TGTGCCAGCAGCTTATCTTCGGGAGAGGTAGACGAGCAGTACTTC.

The chain employs TRBV28 and TRBJ1-4; D gene ambiguous. The V gene lost 5 bases and the J gene lost 11 bases, with 15 bases spanning the gap. CDR1 is MDHEN and CDR2 is SYDVKM in the germline V gene. CDR3 length: 13 residues. The CDR3 is CASSDRRDGKLFF. The CDR3 region has the DNA TGTGCCAGCAGTGACCGGAGGGATGGGAAACTGTTTTTT.